One and the same sample provided the 29 T cell receptor beta chains below, sequenced in a study of blood T cell repertoires in COVID-19. This table comes from immunoSEQ multiplex PCR, and its TCRdb copy is limited to in-frame clones, with some not included. Of 270,000 or so clones in the sample, 85% to 90% were seen once. The sample comprised peripheral blood. All receptors come from a human donor in a cohort sampled during active COVID-19.

V gene TRBV7-2 combines with J gene TRBJ2-3; 12 positions match TRBD1. The junction had 11 bases not matched to a gene; V was cut back by 6 bases and J by 13 bases. Germline CDR1 SGHTA, CDR2 FQGNSA. The CDR3 length is 14 residues. The DNA of the CDR3 is TGTGCCAGCAGGGGGACAGGGGGCAAGGCCCTTGAGTATTTT. Translated, it gives CASRGTGGKALEYF. The full variable domain, in which reference TRBV7-2 and TRBJ2-3 provide the parts outside the CDR3, is GAGVSQSPSNKVTEKGKDVELRCDPISGHTALYWYRQSLGQGLEFLIYFQGNSAPDKSGLPSDRFSAERTGGSVSTLTIQRTQQEDSAVYLCASRGTGGKALEYFGPGTRLTVL.

V and J are TRBV7-9 and TRBJ2-1; TRBD1 aligns across 7 bases. Germline V gene lookup returns CDR1 SEHNR and CDR2 FQNEAQ (reference sequence). This CDR3 is 15 amino acids long. The V gene end was trimmed by 7 bases and the J gene end by 4 bases; junction bases not matched to a gene: 10. CDR3 sequence: CASIHYRDRYNEQFF. The CDR3 coding sequence is TGTGCCAGCATTCACTACCGGGACAGATACAATGAGCAGTTCTTC.

The chain couples TRBV9 to TRBJ2-2; 7 bases are a match to TRBD2. The junction had 9 bases not matched to a gene; V was cut back by 2 bases and J by 2 bases. CDR3 size: 17 residues. The germline V gene has CDR1 SGDLS and CDR2 YYNGEE. The CDR3 nucleotides read TGTGCCAGCAGCGTCCGAGCGGGATCAGGAAACACCGGGGAGCTGTTTTTT. It is translated as CASSVRAGSGNTGELFF.

The chain recombines TRBV28 with TRBJ1-2, with a weak D call TRBD1 (5 bases). CDR3 size: 16 residues. Per germline, CDR1 MDHEN and CDR2 SYDVKM. V lost 7 bases, J lost 5 bases, and 23 bases lay in between. The CDR3 nucleotides are TGTGCCAGCATCCCCGGGGGTCCAGGCAGAGGGTATGGCTACACCTTC. Residues: CASIPGGPGRGYGYTF.

The chain carries TRBV19 and TRBJ1-2; D not certain. Trimming stripped 0 bases from V and 8 bases from J, with 16 bases between. Germline V gene lookup returns CDR1 LNHDA and CDR2 SQIVND (reference sequence). CDR3 size: 15 residues. The CDR3 loop reads CASSIDLRQSRGYTF. The CDR3 nucleotides read TGTGCCAGTAGTATAGACCTCCGACAAAGCCGGGGCTACACCTTC.

The chain uses TRBV6-6 and TRBJ1-4; 7 positions match TRBD1. Germline loops: CDR1 MNHNY, CDR2 SVGAGI (reference sequence). The J segment lost 3 bases and the V segment lost 7 bases, leaving 8 bases of the junction unmatched. The CDR3 is 15 amino acids. CDR3 residues: CASIPTGQPNEKLFF. The CDR3 region has the DNA TGTGCCAGCATCCCGACGGGACAGCCTAATGAAAAACTGTTTTTT.

This clone was recorded once. The chain carries TRBV15 and TRBJ2-5, with TRBD2 identical over 8 bases. CDR3 length equals 15 residues. Germline lookup yields CDR1 LNHNV and CDR2 YYDKDF (reference sequence). J was trimmed by 8 bases and V by 1 base; bases with no gene match: 9. CDR3 in amino acids: CATSRGLARPVTQYF. Written as DNA, the CDR3 is TGTGCCACCAGCAGAGGACTAGCGCGCCCAGTAACCCAGTACTTC. Using reference TRBV15 and TRBJ2-5 for the parts outside the CDR3, the full variable domain is DAMVIQNPRYQVTQFGKPVTLSCSQTLNHNVMYWYQQKSSQAPKLLFHYYDKDFNNEADTPDNFQSRRPNTSFCFLDIRSPGLGDTAMYLCATSRGLARPVTQYFGPGTRLLVL.

This chain links TRBV6-6 with TRBJ2-2; TRBD2 matches 9 bases. The junction had 7 bases not matched to a gene; V was cut back by 8 bases and J by 6 bases. CDR3 size: 14 residues. Germline V gene lookup returns CDR1 MNHNY and CDR2 SVGAGI (reference sequence). The CDR3 spells CASGKLAGPGELFF. The CDR3 bases are TGTGCCAGCGGAAAACTAGCGGGTCCCGGGGAGCTGTTTTTT.

This rearrangement joins TRBV6-5 to TRBJ2-7, with D perhaps matching TRBD2 (6 bases). The germline V gene encodes CDR1 MNHEY and CDR2 SVGAGI. The V gene lost 10 bases and the J gene lost 1 base, with 8 bases spanning the gap. This CDR3 is built from 11 residues. The CDR3 DNA follows: TGTGCCACGGGGGAGTCCTACGAGCAGTACTTC. It translates to CATGESYEQYF.

The V and J genes are TRBV5-1 and TRBJ2-5, with TRBD1 as a possible D gene (6 bases). The germline CDR1 and CDR2 sequences are SGHRS and YFSETQ. The CDR3 spans 15 residues. With 4 bases removed from V and 1 base from J, the gap between germline ends came to 14 bases. The DNA for the CDR3 is TGCGCCAGCAGCCCGCAGGGGATCTCCCAAGAGACCCAGTACTTC. Its translation is CASSPQGISQETQYF. The full variable domain, with the rest looked up from reference TRBV5-1 and TRBJ2-5, is KAGVTQTPRYLIKTRGQQVTLSCSPISGHRSVSWYQQTPGQGLQFLFEYFSETQRNKGNFPGRFSGRQFSNSRSEMNVSTLELGDSALYLCASSPQGISQETQYFGPGTRLLVL.

This clone was counted a single time. This chain connects TRBV28 to TRBJ1-4; 9 bases are a match to TRBD1. The V gene end was trimmed by 6 bases and the J gene end by 9 bases; junction bases not matched to a gene: 5. The CDR3 loop spans 13 amino acids. CDR1 is MDHEN and CDR2 is SYDVKM in the germline V gene. In DNA form, the CDR3 reads TGTGCCAGCAGCGGGACAGGGAGAAAAAAACTGTTTTTT. Amino acid sequence: CASSGTGRKKLFF.

V and J are TRBV18 and TRBJ2-7; 13 bases line up with TRBD2. V lost 3 bases and J lost 4; bases outside the gene matches: 6. CDR3 length: 16 residues. Germline V gene sequence: CDR1 KGHSH, CDR2 LQKENI. The CDR3 spells CASSPRLAGGGYEQYF. The CDR3 DNA follows: TGTGCCAGCTCACCTCGACTAGCGGGAGGAGGGTACGAGCAGTACTTC.

As DNA, the CDR3 is TGCGCCAGCAGTGAATCGCGGGACTATGGCTACACCTTC. Its translation: CASSESRDYGYTF. The rearrangement links TRBV10-1 to TRBJ1-2; no reliable D call. Germline V gives CDR1 WNHNN, CDR2 SYGVQD (reference sequence). The CDR3 has 13 residues. The V end was cut by 3 bases, the J end by 3 bases, with 8 bases between.

This clone was detected once. V usage is TRBV5-4 and J usage is TRBJ2-1; D is perhaps TRBD1 (5 bases). With 4 bases removed from V and 4 bases from J, the gap between germline ends came to 9 bases. Per germline, CDR1 SGHNT and CDR2 YYREEE (reference sequence). This CDR3 has 13 amino acids. The CDR3 reads CASSLDSYNEQFF. In nucleotides, the CDR3 is TGTGCCAGCAGCCTTGACAGTTACAATGAGCAGTTCTTC.

V is TRBV3-1 (or the pseudogene TRBV3-2) and J is TRBJ2-2; perhaps TRBD2 as D (6 bases). This CDR3 has 15 amino acids. Trimming pared 0 bases from V and 6 bases from J, leaving 11 bases between. Per the germline V gene, CDR1 is LGHDT and CDR2 is YNNKEL (reference sequence). CDR3 amino acids: CASSQEGGTAGELFF. CDR3 DNA: TGTGCCAGCAGCCAAGAAGGAGGGACTGCCGGGGAGCTGTTTTTT.

V is TRBV3-1 (or the pseudogene TRBV3-2) and J is TRBJ1-4; unclear D gene. V lost 1 base and J lost 10, with 13 bases in between. The CDR3 has 14 residues. Germline CDR1 LGHDT, CDR2 YNNKEL (reference sequence). The DNA of the CDR3 is TGTGCCAGCAGCCAAGGGATACGACTAGGAAAACTGTTTTTT. Its translation: CASSQGIRLGKLFF.

The genes are TRBV19 and TRBJ2-1; TRBD1 is a possible D gene (5 bases). Trimming took off 8 bases at V and 0 bases at J, with 11 bases between the two ends. The CDR3 totals 14 residues. Germline lookup yields CDR1 LNHDA and CDR2 SQIVND (reference sequence). Here the CDR3 reads CASGAGSSYNEQFF. CDR3 coding DNA: TGTGCCAGTGGGGCCGGAAGCTCCTACAATGAGCAGTTCTTC.

The J gene is TRBJ2-3, the V gene TRBV4-1; possibly TRBD2 for D (6 bases). Germline V gives CDR1 MGHRA, CDR2 YSYEKL. This CDR3 has 14 amino acids. V lost 4 bases, J lost 3 bases, and 11 bases lay in between. DNA of the CDR3: TGCGCCAGCAGCCCGCGGGGACCGACAGATACGCAGTATTTT. This gives the protein CASSPRGPTDTQYF.

This clone came up a few times. Written as DNA, the CDR3 is TGTGCCAGCTCACTTTACTTAGCGGGGAACACCGGGGAGCTGTTTTTT. This gives the protein CASSLYLAGNTGELFF. The rearrangement uses TRBV18 and TRBJ2-2, with 7 bases that match TRBD2. V trimming: 4 bases; J trimming: 1 base; junction bases outside the gene matches: 6. Germline loops: CDR1 KGHSH, CDR2 LQKENI. The CDR3 has 16 amino acids. The whole variable domain, filled in from reference TRBV18 and TRBJ2-2, reads NAGVMQNPRHLVRRRGQEARLRCSPMKGHSHVYWYRQLPEEGLKFMVYLQKENIIDESGMPKERFSAEFPKEGPSILRIQQVVRGDSAAYFCASSLYLAGNTGELFFGEGSRLTVL.

The V and J genes are TRBV9 and TRBJ2-3; D is undetermined. The CDR3 covers 15 residues. In germline, CDR1 is SGDLS, CDR2 YYNGEE. The ends were cut back, 0 bases at V and 7 bases at J, with 15 bases in the middle. CDR3 nucleotide sequence: TGTGCCAGCAGCGTAGGGGTTGGAGCTCAACATACGCAGTATTTT. Translated: CASSVGVGAQHTQYF.

This chain links TRBV3-1 (or the pseudogene TRBV3-2) with TRBJ2-7, with 7 positions matching TRBD1. Trimming took 6 bases from V and 1 from J; bases not matched to a gene: 6. The CDR3 has 14 amino acids. Looked up from germline, CDR1 is LGHDT and CDR2 is YNNKEL (reference sequence). The CDR3 sequence: CASSLTGVSYEQYF. CDR3 coding DNA: TGTGCCAGCAGTCTCACAGGGGTTTCCTACGAGCAGTACTTC.

This clone was recorded at least ten times. The chain has TRBV18 and TRBJ1-1; 9 nucleotides line up with TRBD1. J lost 1 base, V lost 8 bases, and 8 bases had no gene match. Germline CDR1 is KGHSH and CDR2 is LQKENI. The CDR3 length is 15 residues. The CDR3 here is CASLTTGQGNTEAFF. The CDR3 DNA sequence: TGTGCCAGCCTTACAACGGGACAGGGGAACACTGAAGCTTTCTTT. Variable domain in full (rest from reference TRBV18 and TRBJ1-1): NAGVMQNPRHLVRRRGQEARLRCSPMKGHSHVYWYRQLPEEGLKFMVYLQKENIIDESGMPKERFSAEFPKEGPSILRIQQVVRGDSAAYFCASLTTGQGNTEAFFGQGTRLTVV.

The gene calls are TRBV18 and TRBJ2-2; TRBD2 is a possible D gene (6 bases). The CDR3 covers 13 residues. In germline, CDR1 is KGHSH, CDR2 LQKENI. V was trimmed by 3 bases and J by 5 bases, leaving 7 bases between them. The CDR3 sequence: CASSPGGTGELFF. The CDR3 nucleotides read TGTGCCAGCTCACCTGGGGGGACCGGGGAGCTGTTTTTT.

About this clone itself: Other DNA sequences in this sample translate to the same CDR3. The chain links TRBV6-5 to TRBJ2-1, with 7 bases matching TRBD1. Germline V gene data show CDR1 as MNHEY and CDR2 as SVGAGI. Trimming at V came to 6 bases and at J to 10 bases, leaving 6 bases not matched to a gene. This CDR3 has 12 residues. The CDR3 here is CASSRTGDEQFF. The CDR3 coding sequence is TGTGCCAGCAGCCGAACAGGGGACGAGCAGTTCTTC.

This chain joins TRBV4-2 and TRBJ2-5, with 8 positions matching TRBD2. After removal of 3 bases from V and 1 base from J, the junction contained 4 bases not matched to a gene. The CDR3 has 15 amino acids. Germline V lookup: CDR1 LGHNA, CDR2 YNFKEQ. CDR3 nucleotide sequence: TGTGCCAGCAGCCATTCTAGCGGGCTCCAAGAGACCCAGTACTTC. This sequence encodes CASSHSSGLQETQYF.

The V gene is TRBV10-3, the J gene TRBJ2-1; D call uncertain. The CDR3 sequence is 15 residues long. CDR1 is ENHRY and CDR2 is SYGVKD in the germline V gene. V lost 2 bases and J lost 0, with 8 bases in between. The CDR3 DNA reads as TGTGCCATCAGTGAGCCCACGAGCTCCTACAATGAGCAGTTCTTC. This sequence encodes CAISEPTSSYNEQFF.

This clone has only a few counts. V gene TRBV9 combines with J gene TRBJ2-2; tentatively, D is TRBD2 (6 bases). The CDR3 is 15 residues long. Trimming removed 0 bases from V and 4 bases from J, with 10 bases in between. The germline V gene has CDR1 SGDLS and CDR2 YYNGEE. The CDR3 protein is CASSVGASVTGELFF. The CDR3 DNA sequence: TGTGCCAGCAGCGTAGGGGCTAGCGTCACCGGGGAGCTGTTTTTT.

The chain is built from TRBV30 and TRBJ2-7; TRBD2 matches at 9 bases. Germline values: CDR1 GTSNPN, CDR2 SVGIG (reference sequence). Trimming cost V 2 bases and J 6 bases; bases outside gene matches: 11. The CDR3 has 15 amino acids. The CDR3 coding sequence is TGTGCCTGGAGTCTTCAAGCGGGAGGCCAACCCGAGCAGTACTTC. Residues: CAWSLQAGGQPEQYF.

This rearrangement joins TRBV19 to TRBJ2-7; D is undetermined. CDR3 length: 13 amino acids. CDR1 LNHDA and CDR2 SQIVND come from the germline V gene (reference sequence). Trimming shortened V by 4 bases and J by 0 bases, and 7 bases separated the two germline ends. The CDR3 DNA is TGTGCCAGTAGTAGCGGCAGCTCCTACGAGCAGTACTTC. Translating it yields CASSSGSSYEQYF.